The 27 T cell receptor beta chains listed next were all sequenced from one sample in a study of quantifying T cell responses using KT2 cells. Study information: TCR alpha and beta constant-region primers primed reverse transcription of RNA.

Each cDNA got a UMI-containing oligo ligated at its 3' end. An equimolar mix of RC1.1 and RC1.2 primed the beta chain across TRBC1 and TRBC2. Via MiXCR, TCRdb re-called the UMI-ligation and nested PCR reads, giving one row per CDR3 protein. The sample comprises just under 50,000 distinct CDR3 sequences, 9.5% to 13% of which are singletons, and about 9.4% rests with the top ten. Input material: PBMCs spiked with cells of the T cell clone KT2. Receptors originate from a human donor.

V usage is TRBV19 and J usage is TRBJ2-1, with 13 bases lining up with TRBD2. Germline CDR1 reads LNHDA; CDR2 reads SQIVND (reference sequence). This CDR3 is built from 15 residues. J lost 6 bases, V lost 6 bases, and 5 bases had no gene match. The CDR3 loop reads CASRSLAGGGNEQFF. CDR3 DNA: TGTGCCAGTAGGTCACTAGCGGGAGGGGGCAATGAGCAGTTCTTC.

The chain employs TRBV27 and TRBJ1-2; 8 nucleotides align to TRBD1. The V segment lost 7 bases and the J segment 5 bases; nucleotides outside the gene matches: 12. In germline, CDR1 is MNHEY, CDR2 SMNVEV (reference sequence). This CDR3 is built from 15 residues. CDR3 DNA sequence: TGTGCCAGCACTAGACACGGGACAGGCGAATATGGCTACACCTTC. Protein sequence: CASTRHGTGEYGYTF.

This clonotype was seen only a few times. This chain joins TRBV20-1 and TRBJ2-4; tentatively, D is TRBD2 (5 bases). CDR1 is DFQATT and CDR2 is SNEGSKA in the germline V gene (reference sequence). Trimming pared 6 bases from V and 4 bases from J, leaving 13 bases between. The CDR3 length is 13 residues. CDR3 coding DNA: TGCAGTGCCAAAGAGAGGGTTAAAAACATTCAGTACTTC. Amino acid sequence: CSAKERVKNIQYF.

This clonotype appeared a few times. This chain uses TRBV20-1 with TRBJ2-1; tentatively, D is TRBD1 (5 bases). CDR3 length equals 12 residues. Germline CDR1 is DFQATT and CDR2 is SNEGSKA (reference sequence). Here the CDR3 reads CALGASYNEQFF. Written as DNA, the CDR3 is TGCGCCCTTGGGGCTTCCTACAATGAGCAGTTCTTC.

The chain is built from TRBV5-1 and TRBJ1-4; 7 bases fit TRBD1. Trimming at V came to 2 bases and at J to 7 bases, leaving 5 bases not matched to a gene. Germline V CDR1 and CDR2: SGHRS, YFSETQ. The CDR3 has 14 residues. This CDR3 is CASSFGTGAEKLFF. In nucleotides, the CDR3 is TGCGCCAGCAGCTTCGGAACAGGGGCTGAAAAACTGTTTTTT. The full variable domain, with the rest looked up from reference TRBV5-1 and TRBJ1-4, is KAGVTQTPRYLIKTRGQQVTLSCSPISGHRSVSWYQQTPGQGLQFLFEYFSETQRNKGNFPGRFSGRQFSNSRSEMNVSTLELGDSALYLCASSFGTGAEKLFFGSGTQLSVL.

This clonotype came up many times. The CDR3 is CSVEAGQELFF. The CDR3 DNA is TGCAGCGTTGAAGCGGGGCAAGAGCTGTTTTTT. The chain combines TRBV29-1 with TRBJ2-2; D is possibly TRBD1 or TRBD2 (5 bases each). The CDR3 contains 11 residues. Germline CDR1 SQVTM, CDR2 ANQGSEA. Between the trimmed V and J ends, which lost 1 base and 11 bases, there was a span of 8 bases.

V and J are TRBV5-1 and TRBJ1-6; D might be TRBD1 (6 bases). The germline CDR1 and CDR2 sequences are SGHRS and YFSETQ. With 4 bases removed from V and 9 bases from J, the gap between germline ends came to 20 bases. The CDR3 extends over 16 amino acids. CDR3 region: CASSLEGHRVGSPLHF. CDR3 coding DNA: TGCGCCAGCAGCCTGGAGGGCCACAGGGTCGGTTCACCCCTCCACTTT.

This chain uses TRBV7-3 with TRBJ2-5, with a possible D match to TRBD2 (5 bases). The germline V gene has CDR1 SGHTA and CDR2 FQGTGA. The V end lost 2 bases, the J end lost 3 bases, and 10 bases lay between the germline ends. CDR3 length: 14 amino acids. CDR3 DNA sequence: TGTGCCAGCAGCTTATCGGGAATGGAAGAGACCCAGTACTTC. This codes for CASSLSGMEETQYF.

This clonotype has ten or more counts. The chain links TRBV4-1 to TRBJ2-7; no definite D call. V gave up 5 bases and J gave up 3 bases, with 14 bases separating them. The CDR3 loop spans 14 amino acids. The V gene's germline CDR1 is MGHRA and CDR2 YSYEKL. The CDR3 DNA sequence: TGCGCCAGCAGCGGTAAGGCCCCTCTCTACGAGCAGTACTTC. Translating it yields CASSGKAPLYEQYF.

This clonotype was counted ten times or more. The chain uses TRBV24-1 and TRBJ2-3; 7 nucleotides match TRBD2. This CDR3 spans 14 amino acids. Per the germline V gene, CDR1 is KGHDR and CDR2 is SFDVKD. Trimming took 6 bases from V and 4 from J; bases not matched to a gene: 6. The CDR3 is CATSRGREADTQYF. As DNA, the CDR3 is TGTGCCACCAGTCGAGGGAGGGAGGCAGATACGCAGTATTTT.

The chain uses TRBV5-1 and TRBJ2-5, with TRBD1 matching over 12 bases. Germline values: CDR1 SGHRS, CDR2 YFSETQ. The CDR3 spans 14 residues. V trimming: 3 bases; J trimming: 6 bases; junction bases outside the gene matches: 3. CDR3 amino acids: CASSWGQGAKTQYF. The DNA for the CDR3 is TGCGCCAGCAGCTGGGGACAGGGGGCGAAGACCCAGTACTTC.

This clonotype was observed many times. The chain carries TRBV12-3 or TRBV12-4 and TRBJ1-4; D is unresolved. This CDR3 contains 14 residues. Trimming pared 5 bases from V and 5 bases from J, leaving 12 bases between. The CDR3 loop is CASSEHVKNEKLFF. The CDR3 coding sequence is TGTGCCAGCAGTGAACACGTGAAAAATGAAAAACTGTTTTTT.

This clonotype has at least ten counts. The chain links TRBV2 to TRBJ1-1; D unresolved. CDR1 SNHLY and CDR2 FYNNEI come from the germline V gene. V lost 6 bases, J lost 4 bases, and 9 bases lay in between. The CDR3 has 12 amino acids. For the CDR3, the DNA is TGTGCCAGCAGGGACGAGACCACTGAAGCTTTCTTT. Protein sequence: CASRDETTEAFF.

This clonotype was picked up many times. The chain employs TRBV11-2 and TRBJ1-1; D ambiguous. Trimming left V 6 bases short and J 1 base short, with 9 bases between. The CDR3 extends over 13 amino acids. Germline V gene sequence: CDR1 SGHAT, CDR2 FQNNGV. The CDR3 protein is CASSLGGNTEAFF. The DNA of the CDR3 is TGTGCCAGCAGTTTGGGAGGGAACACTGAAGCTTTCTTT.

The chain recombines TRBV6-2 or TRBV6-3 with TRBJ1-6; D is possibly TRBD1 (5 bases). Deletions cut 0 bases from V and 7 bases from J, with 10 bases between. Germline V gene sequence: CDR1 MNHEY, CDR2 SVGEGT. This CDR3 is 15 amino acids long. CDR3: CASSYSTGDNSPLHF. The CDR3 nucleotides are TGTGCCAGCAGTTACTCGACCGGGGACAATTCACCCCTCCACTTT.

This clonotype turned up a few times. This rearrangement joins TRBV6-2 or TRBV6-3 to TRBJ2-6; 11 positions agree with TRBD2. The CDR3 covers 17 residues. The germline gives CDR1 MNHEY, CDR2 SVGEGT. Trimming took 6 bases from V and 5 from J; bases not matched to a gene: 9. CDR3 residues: CASRSSGRGAWANVLTF. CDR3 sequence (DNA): TGTGCCAGCAGGAGTAGCGGGAGGGGCGCTTGGGCCAACGTCCTGACTTTC.

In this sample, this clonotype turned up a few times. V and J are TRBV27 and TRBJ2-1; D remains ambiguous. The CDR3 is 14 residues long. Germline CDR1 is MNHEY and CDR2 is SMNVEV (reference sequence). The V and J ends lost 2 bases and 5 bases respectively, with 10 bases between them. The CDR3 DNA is TGTGCCAGCAGTTTAACGGCCGATAACAATGAGCAGTTCTTC. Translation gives CASSLTADNNEQFF.

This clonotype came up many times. CDR3 protein: CSVNYLSGRGTEAFF. DNA of the CDR3: TGCAGCGTCAATTATCTATCGGGTCGTGGCACTGAAGCTTTCTTT. This rearrangement joins TRBV29-1 to TRBJ1-1; D not certain. V was shortened by 6 bases and J by 4 bases, with 21 bases between the two germline ends. Germline V lookup: CDR1 SQVTM, CDR2 ANQGSEA. The CDR3 covers 15 residues.

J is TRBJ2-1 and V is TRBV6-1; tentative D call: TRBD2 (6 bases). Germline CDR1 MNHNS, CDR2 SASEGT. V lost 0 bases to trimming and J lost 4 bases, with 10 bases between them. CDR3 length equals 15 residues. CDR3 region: CASSEAKGGYNEQFF. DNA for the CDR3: TGTGCCAGCAGTGAAGCGAAGGGAGGATACAATGAGCAGTTCTTC.

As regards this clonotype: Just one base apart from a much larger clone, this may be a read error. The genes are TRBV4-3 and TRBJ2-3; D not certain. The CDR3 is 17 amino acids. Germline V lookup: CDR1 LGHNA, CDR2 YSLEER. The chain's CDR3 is CASRQDQSAVRTDTQYF. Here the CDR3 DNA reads TGCGCCAGCAGACAAGATCAGTCGGCGGTACGCACAGATACGCAGTATTTT.

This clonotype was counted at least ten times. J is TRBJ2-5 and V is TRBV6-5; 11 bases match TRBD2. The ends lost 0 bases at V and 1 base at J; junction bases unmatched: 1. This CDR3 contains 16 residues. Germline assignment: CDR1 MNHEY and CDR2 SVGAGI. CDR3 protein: CASSYSGTSGQETQYF. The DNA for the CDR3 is TGTGCCAGCAGTTACTCAGGGACTAGCGGCCAAGAGACCCAGTACTTC.

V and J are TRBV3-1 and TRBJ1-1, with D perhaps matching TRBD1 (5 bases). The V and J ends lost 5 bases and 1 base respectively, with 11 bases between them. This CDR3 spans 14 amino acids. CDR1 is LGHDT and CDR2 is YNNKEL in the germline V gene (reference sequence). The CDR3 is CASSSQGPNTEAFF. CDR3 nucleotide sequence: TGTGCCAGCAGCTCCCAGGGCCCGAACACTGAAGCTTTCTTT.

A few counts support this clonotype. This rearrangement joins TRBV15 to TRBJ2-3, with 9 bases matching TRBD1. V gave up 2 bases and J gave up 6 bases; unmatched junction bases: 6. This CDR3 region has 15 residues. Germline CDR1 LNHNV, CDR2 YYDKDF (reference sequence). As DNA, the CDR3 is TGTGCCACCAGCAGACTAGGACAGGGGTCCGATACGCAGTATTTT. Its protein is CATSRLGQGSDTQYF.

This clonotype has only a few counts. Here the CDR3 reads CSAGTANQPQHF. CDR3 sequence (DNA): TGCAGTGCTGGGACAGCGAATCAGCCCCAGCATTTT. This chain connects TRBV20-1 to TRBJ1-5; 7 nucleotides line up with TRBD1. This CDR3 is built from 12 residues. The V segment lost 5 bases and the J segment 4 bases; nucleotides outside the gene matches: 2. Germline CDR1 is DFQATT and CDR2 is SNEGSKA (reference sequence).

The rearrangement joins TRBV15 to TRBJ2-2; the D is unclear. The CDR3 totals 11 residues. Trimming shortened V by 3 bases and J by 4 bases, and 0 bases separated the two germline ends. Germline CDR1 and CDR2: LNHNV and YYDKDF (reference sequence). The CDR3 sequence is CATSSTGELFF. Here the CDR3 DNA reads TGTGCCACCAGCAGCACCGGGGAGCTGTTTTTT. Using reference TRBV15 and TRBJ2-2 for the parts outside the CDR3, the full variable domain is DAMVIQNPRYQVTQFGKPVTLSCSQTLNHNVMYWYQQKSSQAPKLLFHYYDKDFNNEADTPDNFQSRRPNTSFCFLDIRSPGLGDTAMYLCATSSTGELFFGEGSRLTVL.

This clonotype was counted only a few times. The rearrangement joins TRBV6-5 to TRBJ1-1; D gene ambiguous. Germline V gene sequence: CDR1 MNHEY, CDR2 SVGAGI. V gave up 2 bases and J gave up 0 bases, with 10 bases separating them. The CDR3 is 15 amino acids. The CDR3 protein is CASSYHRLMNTEAFF. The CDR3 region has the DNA TGTGCCAGCAGTTACCACAGATTAATGAACACTGAAGCTTTCTTT.

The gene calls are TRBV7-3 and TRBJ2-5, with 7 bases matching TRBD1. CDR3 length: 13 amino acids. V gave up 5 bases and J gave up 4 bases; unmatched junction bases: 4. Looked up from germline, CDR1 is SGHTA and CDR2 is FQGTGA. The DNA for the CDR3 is TGTGCCAGCAGCCCAACAGGGGTAGAGACCCAGTACTTC. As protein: CASSPTGVETQYF.